These T cell receptor beta chains were read from a single sample in a study of shared T cell receptors in the human thymus. The protocol was immunoSEQ multiplex PCR, while the TCRdb copy is restricted to in-frame clones and leaves out a portion. The data show approximately 400,000 clones, with approximately 95% seen just once and around 0.019% held by the top ten. Sequenced: thymocytes. The receptors were sampled from a human donor. Each CDR3 is given with its conserved first and last residue. D genes are given only for firm matches. Size is stated for part of the rows, as once, few or many counts, or as a class when the clone is expanded.

>TRBJ2-7|NA|TRBV10-1|NA
CASSRLPASYEQYF
TGCGCCAGCAGTAGGCTACCTGCCTCCTACGAGCAGTACTTC
>TRBJ1-6|NA|TRBV27|NA
CASSLSTSCYAGNSPLHF
TGTGCCAGCAGTTTATCTACGTCCTGTTACGCGGGGAATTCACCCCTCCACTTT
>TRBJ2-7|TRBD2|TRBV7-8|NA
CASSLGVGLARRSYEQYF
TGTGCCAGCAGCTTAGGGGTGGGACTAGCGCGCCGTTCCTACGAGCAGTACTTC
>TRBJ2-2|TRBD2|TRBV11-2|once
CASTSSGGPNTGELFF
TGTGCCAGCACCTCGTCGGGGGGACCGAACACCGGGGAGCTGTTTTTT
>TRBJ1-1|TRBD1|TRBV7-9|NA
CASSIQGVNTEAFF
TGTGCCAGCAGCATCCAGGGGGTGAACACTGAAGCTTTCTTT
>TRBJ1-3|NA|TRBV29-1|NA
CSVVASGNTIYF
TGCAGCGTTGTAGCCTCTGGAAACACCATATATTTT
>TRBJ2-1|TRBD1|TRBV5-6|NA
CASSLWGRGLENEQFF
TGTGCCAGCAGCTTGTGGGGCAGGGGGCTTGAGAATGAGCAGTTCTTC
>TRBJ2-5|TRBD1|TRBV5-1|NA
CASSFEGAMEETQYF
TGCGCCAGCAGCTTTGAGGGGGCGATGGAGGAGACCCAGTACTTC
>TRBJ2-5|NA|TRBV7-2|NA
CASSSRHLQRQETQYF
TGTGCCAGCAGCTCGAGACACCTTCAGAGACAAGAGACCCAGTACTTC
>TRBJ1-5|TRBD1|TRBV30|NA
CAWNPRDRDNQPQHF
TGTGCCTGGAACCCCCGCGACAGGGACAATCAGCCCCAGCATTTT
>TRBJ2-2|TRBD2|TRBV28|NA
CASTPLRGDTGELFF
TGTGCCAGCACCCCCCTCCGGGGGGACACCGGGGAGCTGTTTTTT
>TRBJ1-1|NA|TRBV18|NA
CASSYGQMNTEAFF
TGTGCCAGCTCATACGGACAGATGAACACTGAAGCTTTCTTT
>TRBJ2-6|NA|TRBV5-1|NA
CASSLGMDGANVLTF
TGCGCCAGCAGCTTGGGGATGGATGGGGCCAACGTCCTGACTTTC
>TRBJ2-5|TRBD2|TRBV11-2|NA
CASSSGLAPAQYF
TGTGCCAGCAGCTCTGGACTAGCCCCGGCCCAGTACTTC
>TRBJ2-7|NA|TRBV28|NA
CASVTRAPRAYEQYF
TGTGCCAGCGTCACCCGGGCCCCACGGGCCTACGAGCAGTACTTC
>TRBJ1-5|NA|TRBV19|NA
CASSILGRFHQPQHF
TGTGCCAGTAGTATTCTGGGACGTTTTCATCAGCCCCAGCATTTT
>TRBJ2-7|NA|TRBV5-6|once
CASSLGALAGPYEQYF
TGTGCCAGCAGCTTGGGTGCCTTGGCGGGTCCCTACGAGCAGTACTTC
>TRBJ1-5|NA|TRBV27|once
CASSRGRGGQPQHF
TGTGCCAGCAGCCGCGGTCGAGGGGGTCAGCCCCAGCATTTT
>TRBJ2-5|NA|TRBV28|NA
CASSFWASQIQETQYF
TGTGCCAGCAGTTTTTGGGCGTCCCAGATACAAGAGACCCAGTACTTC
>TRBJ2-7|NA|TRBV19|once
CASSRAGSNPTVGYEQYF
TGTGCCAGTAGTCGGGCAGGGTCAAACCCCACCGTGGGCTACGAGCAGTACTTC
>TRBJ1-3|NA|TRBV15|NA
CATSRGKGRRSGNTIYF
TGTGCCACCAGCAGAGGGAAGGGCAGGCGGTCTGGAAACACCATATATTTT
>TRBJ2-7|TRBD2|TRBV27|NA
CASSISGRPSYEQYF
TGTGCCAGCAGCATTAGCGGGAGGCCCTCCTACGAGCAGTACTTC
>TRBJ2-5|NA|TRBV18|NA
CASSPSGKETQYF
TGTGCCAGCTCACCGAGTGGGAAAGAGACCCAGTACTTC
>TRBJ2-7|NA|TRBV5-1|once
CASSLLFGRDSYEQYF
TGCGCCAGCAGCCTTCTCTTCGGGAGAGACTCCTACGAGCAGTACTTC
>TRBJ2-1|NA|TRBV9|NA
CASSVAREDTDNEQFF
TGTGCCAGCAGCGTAGCTAGGGAGGATACTGACAATGAGCAGTTCTTC
>TRBJ1-1|TRBD1|TRBV6-1|NA
CAGAGGGGNTEAFF
TGTGCCGGAGCAGGGGGCGGCGGGAACACTGAAGCTTTCTTT
>TRBJ2-5|NA|TRBV7-6|NA
CASSLRQTQYF
TGTGCCAGCAGCCTACGGCAGACCCAGTACTTC
>TRBJ2-1|NA|TRBV1|NA
CTSSPAGTEQFF
TGCACCAGCAGCCCAGCAGGGACTGAGCAGTTCTTC
>TRBJ2-4|NA|TRBV5-1|NA
CASSWGRWGSSKNIQYF
TGCGCCAGCAGCTGGGGAAGGTGGGGCAGTTCCAAAAACATTCAGTACTTC
>TRBJ2-1|TRBD2|TRBV28|NA
CASSFGGAGYNEQFF
TGTGCCAGCAGTTTCGGGGGAGCGGGGTACAATGAGCAGTTCTTC
>TRBJ2-1|TRBD2|TRBV5-4|NA
CASSSRTSNEQFF
TGTGCCAGCAGCAGCCGGACTAGCAATGAGCAGTTCTTC
>TRBJ2-7|TRBD2|TRBV5-4|once
CASSPHTPSGSRYEQYF
TGTGCCAGCAGCCCCCACACCCCTAGCGGGAGTCGCTACGAGCAGTACTTC
>TRBJ1-2|NA|TRBV28|NA
CASSFSGKDGGYTF
TGTGCCAGCAGTTTTTCGGGGAAGGATGGTGGCTACACCTTC
>TRBJ2-2|NA|TRBV19|NA
CASSRTFNTGELFF
TGTGCCAGTAGCCGGACTTTCAACACCGGGGAGCTGTTTTTT
>TRBJ2-7|TRBD2|TRBV19|NA
CASSGLASTYEQYF
TGTGCCAGTAGTGGACTAGCGAGTACCTACGAGCAGTACTTC
>TRBJ1-4|NA|TRBV28|once
CASSALQGRTPNEKLFF
TGTGCCAGCAGTGCACTACAGGGAAGAACGCCTAATGAAAAACTGTTTTTT
>TRBJ1-1|NA|TRBV27|NA
CASRPKQGLVVVEAFF
TGTGCCAGCAGACCCAAACAGGGATTGGTGGTTGTAGAAGCTTTCTTT
>TRBJ1-5|NA|TRBV28|NA
CASSLSQPQHF
TGTGCCAGCAGTTTATCTCAGCCCCAGCATTTT
>TRBJ1-1|NA|TRBV15|once
CATSISPGRATEAFF
TGTGCCACCAGCATATCCCCGGGTAGGGCCACTGAAGCTTTCTTT
>TRBJ1-5|NA|TRBV18|NA
CASSLYTRDQPQHF
TGTGCCAGCTCTCTGTATACCCGCGATCAGCCCCAGCATTTT
>TRBJ2-1|TRBD2|TRBV27|NA
CASSLKTGASPGLAGQSSYNEQFF
TGTGCCAGCAGTTTAAAGACAGGGGCTTCTCCGGGACTAGCGGGACAAAGCTCCTACAATGAGCAGTTCTTC
>TRBJ1-1|NA|TRBV29-1|NA
CSVTLPVGEAFF
TGCAGCGTTACCCTCCCAGTAGGGGAAGCTTTCTTT